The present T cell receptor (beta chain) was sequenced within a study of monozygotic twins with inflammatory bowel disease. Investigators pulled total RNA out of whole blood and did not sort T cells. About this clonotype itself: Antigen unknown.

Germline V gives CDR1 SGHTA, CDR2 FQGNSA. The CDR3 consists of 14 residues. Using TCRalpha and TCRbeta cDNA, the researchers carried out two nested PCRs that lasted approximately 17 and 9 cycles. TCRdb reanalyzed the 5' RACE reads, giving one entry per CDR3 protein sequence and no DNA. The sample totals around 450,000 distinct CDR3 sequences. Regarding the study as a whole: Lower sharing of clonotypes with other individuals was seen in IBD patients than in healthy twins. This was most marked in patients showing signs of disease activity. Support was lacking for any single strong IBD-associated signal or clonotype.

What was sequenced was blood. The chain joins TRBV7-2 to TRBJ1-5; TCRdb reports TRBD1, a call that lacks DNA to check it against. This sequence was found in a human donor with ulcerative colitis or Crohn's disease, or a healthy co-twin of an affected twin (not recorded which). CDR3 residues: CASSSGQGIPPQHF.